Listed below are T cell receptor beta chains from one sample, sequenced in a study of T cell repertoires in cytomegalovirus infection. Their antigens are not known. TCRdb used MiXCR to reprocess the reads, holding one entry per CDR3 protein. The sample has approximately 340,000 distinct CDR3 sequences; roughly 28% are singletons. Specimen: cultured PBMCs, collected from culture after CMV antigen stimulation. The source is a human donor in good health (CMV status not recorded). Some clones in this sample may be carry-over from other donors' samples. The CDR3 runs from the conserved cysteine through the conserved F or W. D genes are given only for firm matches. Size is stated for part of the rows, as once, few or many counts, or as a class when the clone is expanded.

size,V,J,D,DNA,CDR3
NA,TRBV28,TRBJ2-1,TRBD2,TGTGCCAGCAGACCCGTAGCGGGAGCCAATTACAATGAGCAGTTCTTC,CASRPVAGANYNEQFF
few,TRBV6-2/TRBV6-3,TRBJ1-2,NA,TGTGCCAGCAGTTACACCACCACAGGATATGGCTACACCTTC,CASSYTTTGYGYTF
few,TRBV18,TRBJ2-5,NA,TGTGCCAGCTCATGGGCAGGGGACGTACAAGAGACCCAGTACTTC,CASSWAGDVQETQYF
many,TRBV11-3,TRBJ1-5,NA,TGTGCCAGCAGCCCAAGGCGGCACAACCGCAATCAGCCCCAGCATTTT,CASSPRRHNRNQPQHF
NA,TRBV29-1,TRBJ1-1,NA,TGCAGCGGGAAGGGGAACACTGAAGCTTTCTTT,CSGKGNTEAFF
few,TRBV7-2,TRBJ1-4,NA,TGTGCCAGCAGCTTAGCAATGGGGCCGGGGGAAAAACTGTTTTTT,CASSLAMGPGEKLFF
NA,TRBV7-6,TRBJ1-6,TRBD1,TGTGCCAGCAGCCGGATCCGGGACAGCGACTCACCCCTCCACTTT,CASSRIRDSDSPLHF
few,TRBV7-2,TRBJ2-1,NA,TGTGCCAGCAGCTTAGGGGACGGATCCTACAATGAGCAGTTCTTC,CASSLGDGSYNEQFF
NA,TRBV7-3,TRBJ2-3,NA,TGTGCCAGCAGCCTTGTCGGACCCGGCGGAGGAACAGATACGCAGTATTTT,CASSLVGPGGGTDTQYF
few,TRBV20-1,TRBJ2-5,TRBD1,TGCAGTGCTTATCAGGGGGCGATTGAGACCCAGTACTTC,CSAYQGAIETQYF
few,TRBV20-1,TRBJ2-1,NA,TGCAGTGCCAAAGGTGGGGGCCCCGGCGGCAATGAGCAGTTCTTC,CSAKGGGPGGNEQFF
NA,TRBV25-1,TRBJ2-1,TRBD2,TGTGCCAGCAGTGACCCCGGGACTAGCGCCAATGAGCAGTTCTTC,CASSDPGTSANEQFF
few,TRBV12-3/TRBV12-4,TRBJ2-7,TRBD1,TGTGCCAGCAGCTATATCAGGGGGCCCACCTACGAGCAGTACTTC,CASSYIRGPTYEQYF
NA,TRBV10-3,TRBJ1-5,TRBD1,TGTGCCATCAGTGAGTCGACGACAGGGGATAGCAATCAGCCCCAGCATTTT,CAISESTTGDSNQPQHF
NA,TRBV19,TRBJ1-2,NA,TGTGCCAGTAGTACGGACCGAACTAACTATGGCTACACCTTC,CASSTDRTNYGYTF
NA,TRBV12-3/TRBV12-4,TRBJ1-5,NA,TGTGCCAGCAGCTTGTGGGGTCAGCCCCAGCATTTT,CASSLWGQPQHF
NA,TRBV19,TRBJ2-1,NA,TGTGCCAGTAGTGGGACCGGGACCACGATTGTTGGTGAGCAGTTCTTC,CASSGTGTTIVGEQFF
few,TRBV5-1,TRBJ2-7,NA,TGCGCCAGCAGCTTGGAAACAGGATTTCTCGAGCAGTACTTC,CASSLETGFLEQYF
NA,TRBV29-1,TRBJ1-1,NA,TGCAGCGTTGTATCCGTATGGGCTTTCTTT,CSVVSVWAFF
NA,TRBV6-2/TRBV6-3,TRBJ2-1,NA,TGTGCCAGCCTACAGGAGCACTCCTACAATGAGCAGTTCTTC,CASLQEHSYNEQFF
NA,TRBV27,TRBJ1-3,NA,TGTGCCAGCAGTCCCCTCGCAGGGGCCGGAAACACCATATATTTT,CASSPLAGAGNTIYF
NA,TRBV6-5,TRBJ2-1,TRBD2,TGTGCCAGCACTAGAAATACCAGACTAGCGGGAGGGCATGAGCAGTTCTTC,CASTRNTRLAGGHEQFF
NA,TRBV6-5,TRBJ2-5,NA,TGTGCCAGCAGTTACAGAAGGACTAATCAAGAGACCCAGTACTTC,CASSYRRTNQETQYF
few,TRBV7-2,TRBJ1-1,TRBD1,TGTGCCAGCAGCTTAGGGACAGGGGGAGGCAAGAACACTGAAGCTTTCTTT,CASSLGTGGGKNTEAFF
few,TRBV12-3/TRBV12-4,TRBJ1-1,NA,TGTGCCAGCAGTCCGCCGGTGGTTCAGAACACTGAAGCTTTCTTT,CASSPPVVQNTEAFF
NA,TRBV7-9,TRBJ2-1,TRBD1,TGTGCCAGCAGCTCCCCCAGGACAGGGGGGTATGAGCAGTTCTTC,CASSSPRTGGYEQFF
many,TRBV7-9,TRBJ1-2,NA,TGTGCCAGCAGCTTAGAGGGCAGGGGTTCTGGCTACACCTTC,CASSLEGRGSGYTF
few,TRBV6-1,TRBJ2-1,TRBD2,TGTGCCAGCAGTGAACGAAGCGGGAGACTCTACAATGAGCAGTTCTTC,CASSERSGRLYNEQFF
NA,TRBV6-2/TRBV6-3,TRBJ2-3,NA,TGTGCCAGCAGTTGGAATCCGGGTCTCACAGATACGCAGTATTTT,CASSWNPGLTDTQYF
few,TRBV6-1,TRBJ1-1,TRBD1,TGTGCCAGCAGCAGGGACAGGGCTAACACTGAAGCTTTCTTT,CASSRDRANTEAFF
many,TRBV7-2,TRBJ1-5,TRBD1,TGTGCCAGCAGCATAGACAGGGGTCAGCCCCAGCATTTT,CASSIDRGQPQHF
NA,TRBV18,TRBJ2-2,NA,TGTGCCAGCTCACCCCTGGGACTCTACACCGGGGAGCTGTTTTTT,CASSPLGLYTGELFF
once,TRBV7-2,TRBJ2-3,TRBD1,TGTGCCAGCAGCTTAGTTGGGACAGGGGTGGATACGCAGTATTTT,CASSLVGTGVDTQYF
NA,TRBV5-4,TRBJ1-1,TRBD1,TGTGCCAGCAGCCGAGACAGGGGCCAGCTCAAGGAAGCTTTCTTT,CASSRDRGQLKEAFF
NA,TRBV7-3,TRBJ1-2,NA,TGTGCCAGCAGCTTAGTCAATTCCTACACCTTC,CASSLVNSYTF
NA,TRBV5-1,TRBJ1-1,TRBD1,TGCGCCAGCAAGAGGGACAGGGACACTGAAGCTTTCTTT,CASKRDRDTEAFF
NA,TRBV19,TRBJ1-1,TRBD1,TGTGCCAGTAGTATAGGTCCCTGGTACGGGACAGGGGGCCTGGGCACTGAAGCTTTCTTT,CASSIGPWYGTGGLGTEAFF
NA,TRBV20-1,TRBJ1-1,NA,TGCAGTGCTCGGACGGGGGGGGCCACTGAAGCTTTCTTT,CSARTGGATEAFF
once,TRBV28,TRBJ1-6,NA,TGTGCCAGCAGTTTAGGGGTCGGTAAACACCAACTGAGCTCCTATAATTCACCCCTCCACTTT,CASSLGVGKHQLSSYNSPLHF
few,TRBV6-1,TRBJ2-1,NA,TGTGCCAGCCCCGGGAACAATGAGCAGTTCTTC,CASPGNNEQFF
NA,TRBV12-3/TRBV12-4,TRBJ2-7,TRBD2,TGTGCCAGCAGTTCTAGCGGGGGCCCGTCTCGGCAGTACTTC,CASSSSGGPSRQYF
NA,TRBV6-1,TRBJ2-1,NA,TGTGCCAGCAGTGACCCGGGACACCCGAGCAATGAGCAGTTCTTC,CASSDPGHPSNEQFF
few,TRBV6-5,TRBJ1-5,TRBD1,TGTGCCAGCAGTTACGGGACAGACGATCAGCCCCAGCATTTT,CASSYGTDDQPQHF
NA,TRBV28,TRBJ1-1,NA,TGTGCCAGCACCTACCACAGGAGGAACACTGAAGCTTTCTTT,CASTYHRRNTEAFF
many,TRBV7-2,TRBJ2-7,NA,TGTGCCAGCAGCTTAGATGGCGAGCAGTACTTC,CASSLDGEQYF
NA,TRBV7-2,TRBJ2-1,TRBD2,TGTGCCAGCAGCTTAGCTAGCGGGGAAAAGTTCTTC,CASSLASGEKFF
few,TRBV12-3/TRBV12-4,TRBJ1-6,TRBD1,TGTGCCAGCGCCGTACAGGGGGCCCGGGGTTCACCCCTCCACTTT,CASAVQGARGSPLHF
few,TRBV10-3,TRBJ1-3,NA,TGTGCCACCCTCAGGGATGCTGGAAACACCATATATTTT,CATLRDAGNTIYF
NA,TRBV28,TRBJ2-3,TRBD2,TGTGCCAGCGGATACCGGGGGGGGGGCACAGATACGCAGTATTTT,CASGYRGGGTDTQYF
NA,TRBV10-3,TRBJ1-5,TRBD1,TGTGCCATCCGACAGGGACCCAATCAGCCCCAGCATTTT,CAIRQGPNQPQHF
NA,TRBV15,TRBJ2-7,NA,TGTGCCACCAGCAGAGATCGGGGTGCATCATTCTCCTACGAGCAGTACTTC,CATSRDRGASFSYEQYF
few,TRBV24-1,TRBJ1-1,NA,TGTGCCACCAGAGAAGGGGCTGAAGCTTTCTTT,CATREGAEAFF
NA,TRBV7-2,TRBJ2-3,NA,TGTGCCAGCAGCTACGCTAGGTCAGATACGCAGTATTTT,CASSYARSDTQYF
few,TRBV6-2/TRBV6-3,TRBJ2-4,TRBD1,TGTGCCAGCACTCTAAGGAACAGGGGTGCCAAAAACATTCAGTACTTC,CASTLRNRGAKNIQYF
NA,TRBV7-9,TRBJ2-7,NA,TGTGCCAGCAGCCTTCAGCTGTCCTACGAGCAGTACTTC,CASSLQLSYEQYF